This T cell receptor beta chain was profiled in a study of post-analysis software for immune sequencing data. In the study overall: Relapsing-remitting, secondary progressive and progressive-relapsing forms made up the multiple sclerosis disease courses.

This clonotype was seen a handful of times. The antigen is undetermined. Findings and limits, study-wide: Significantly lower normalized Chao1 diversity was found in patients with multiple sclerosis relative to controls. Elevated frequency relative to controls characterized several TRBV segments in patients, TRBV5-6, TRBV5-1 and TRBV20-1 among them.

Unique molecular identifiers were carried by the TCR beta cDNA libraries. One entry per CDR3 protein, called by TCRdb with MiXCR from the PCR reads. The sample shows 700,000 to 800,000 distinct CDR3 sequences, about 27% of them seen only once. V shed 7 bases and J shed 4 bases, with 4 bases lying between them. The CDR3 has 10 amino acids. Germline CDR1 reads SQVTM; CDR2 reads ANQGSEA. The sequence was obtained from a girl aged 5-17 years with multiple sclerosis. Sample: blood. This chain links TRBV29-1 with TRBJ2-2, with D uncertain. The CDR3: CSAFTGELFF. CDR3 nucleotides: TGCAGCGCCTTCACCGGGGAGCTGTTTTTT.